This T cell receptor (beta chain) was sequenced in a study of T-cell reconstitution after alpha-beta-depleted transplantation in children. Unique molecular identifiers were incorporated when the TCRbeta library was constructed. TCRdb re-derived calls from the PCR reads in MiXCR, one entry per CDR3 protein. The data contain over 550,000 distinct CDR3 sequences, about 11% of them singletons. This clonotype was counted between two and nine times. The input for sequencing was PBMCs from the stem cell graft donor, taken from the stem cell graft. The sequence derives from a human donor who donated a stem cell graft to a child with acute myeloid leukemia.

CDR3: CAWNTGQISYEQYF. In DNA, the CDR3 is TGTGCCTGGAACACGGGACAGATCTCCTACGAGCAGTACTTC. The genes are TRBV30 and TRBJ2-7; 7 bases match TRBD1. The CDR3 has 14 residues. Trimming removed 4 bases from V and 0 bases from J; junction bases left unmatched: 6. CDR1 GTSNPN and CDR2 SVGIG come from the germline V gene (reference sequence).